This is a list of T cell receptor beta chains from one sample in a study of OX40 agonist ivuxolimab in advanced cancers. Libraries were prepared by immunoSEQ multiplex PCR; TCRdb keeps only in-frame clonotypes and omits some of them. Counted here are 30,000 to 40,000 clones, about 80% occurring once; the ten biggest clones make up roughly 22%. Sequenced here: CD4+ or CD8+ T cells sorted from blood, sampled in a trial of the OX40 agonist ivuxolimab. Receptors were obtained from an adult with an advanced solid tumor such as melanoma, head and neck, liver or kidney cancer. CDR3s leave out the opening cysteine and the closing phenylalanine or tryptophan.

V,CDR3
TRBV29-1,SVGQMNTEAF
TRBV27,ASSLAPPPDTQY
TRBV18,ASSPPTGISGNTIY
TRBV6-5,ASSYGGKSSGNTIY
TRBV5-1,ASSLAQGGYGYT
TRBV4-3,ASSQGTSGPGDEQF
TRBV15,ATSSAPGTLQETQY
TRBV30,AWSVGPPQGGELF
TRBV7-9,ASSLGPRREETQY
TRBV1,TSSQKVRSGNTIY
TRBV10-1,ASSGTSGGTSTDTQY
TRBV2,ASSPDVNTGELF